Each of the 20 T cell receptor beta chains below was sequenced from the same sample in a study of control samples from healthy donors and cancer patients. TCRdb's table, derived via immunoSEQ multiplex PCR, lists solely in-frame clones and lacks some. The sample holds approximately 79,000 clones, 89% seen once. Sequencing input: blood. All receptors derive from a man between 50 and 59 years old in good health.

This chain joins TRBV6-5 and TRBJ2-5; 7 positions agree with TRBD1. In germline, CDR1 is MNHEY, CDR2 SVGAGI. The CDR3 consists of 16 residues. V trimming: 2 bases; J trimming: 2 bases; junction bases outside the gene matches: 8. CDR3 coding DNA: TGTGCCAGCAGTTACGAGGGGGCCCACTCACAAGAGACCCAGTACTTC. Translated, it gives CASSYEGAHSQETQYF.

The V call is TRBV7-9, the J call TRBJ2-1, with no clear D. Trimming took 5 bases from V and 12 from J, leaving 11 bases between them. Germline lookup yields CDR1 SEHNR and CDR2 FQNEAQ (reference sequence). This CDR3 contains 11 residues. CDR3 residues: CASSMTLGQFF. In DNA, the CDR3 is TGTGCCAGCAGCATGACACTTGGGCAGTTCTTC.

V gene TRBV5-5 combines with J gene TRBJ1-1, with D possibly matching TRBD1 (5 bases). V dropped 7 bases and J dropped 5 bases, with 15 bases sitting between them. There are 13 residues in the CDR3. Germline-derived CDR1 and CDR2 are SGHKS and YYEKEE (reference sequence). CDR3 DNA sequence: TGTGCCAGCCTGCGGGGCGGGAATACTGAAGCTTTCTTT. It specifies CASLRGGNTEAFF. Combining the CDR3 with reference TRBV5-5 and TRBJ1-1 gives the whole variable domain DAGVTQSPTHLIKTRGQQVTLRCSPISGHKSVSWYQQVLGQGPQFIFQYYEKEERGRGNFPDRFSARQFPNYSSELNVNALLLGDSALYLCASLRGGNTEAFFGQGTRLTVV.

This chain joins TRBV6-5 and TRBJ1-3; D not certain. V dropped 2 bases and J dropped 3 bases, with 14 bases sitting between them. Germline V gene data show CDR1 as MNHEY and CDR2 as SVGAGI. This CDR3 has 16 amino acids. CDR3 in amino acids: CASSYEFGSFGNTIYF. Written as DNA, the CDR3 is TGTGCCAGCAGTTACGAGTTTGGGAGCTTTGGAAACACCATATATTTT.

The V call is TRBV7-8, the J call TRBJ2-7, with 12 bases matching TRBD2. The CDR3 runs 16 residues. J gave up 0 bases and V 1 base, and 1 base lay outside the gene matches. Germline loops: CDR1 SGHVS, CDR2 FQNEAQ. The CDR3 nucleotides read TGTGCCAGCAGCTTAGGGACTAGCGGGGTCTCCTACGAGCAGTACTTC. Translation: CASSLGTSGVSYEQYF.

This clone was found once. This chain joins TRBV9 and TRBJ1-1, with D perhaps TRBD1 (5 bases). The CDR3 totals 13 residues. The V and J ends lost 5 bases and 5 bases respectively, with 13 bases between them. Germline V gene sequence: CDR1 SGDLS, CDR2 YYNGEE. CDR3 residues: CASSQGSETEAFF. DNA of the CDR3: TGTGCCAGCAGTCAGGGTAGTGAAACTGAAGCTTTCTTT.

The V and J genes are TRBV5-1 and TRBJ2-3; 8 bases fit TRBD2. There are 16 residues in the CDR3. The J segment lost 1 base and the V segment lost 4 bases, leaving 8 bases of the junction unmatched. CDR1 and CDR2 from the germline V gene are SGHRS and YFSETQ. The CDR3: CASSLAGRGGTDTQYF. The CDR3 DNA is TGCGCCAGCAGCCTTGCGGGGCGGGGGGGCACAGATACGCAGTATTTT.

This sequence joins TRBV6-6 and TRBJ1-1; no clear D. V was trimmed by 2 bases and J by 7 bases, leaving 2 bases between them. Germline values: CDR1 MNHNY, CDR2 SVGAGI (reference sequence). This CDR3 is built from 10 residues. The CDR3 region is CASSYGEAFF. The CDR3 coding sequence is TGTGCCAGCAGTTACGGTGAAGCTTTCTTT.

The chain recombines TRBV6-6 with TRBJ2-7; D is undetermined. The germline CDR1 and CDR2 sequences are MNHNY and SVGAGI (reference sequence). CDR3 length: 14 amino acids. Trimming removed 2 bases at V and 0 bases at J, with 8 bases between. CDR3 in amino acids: CASSYARFSYEQYF. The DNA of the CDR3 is TGTGCCAGCAGTTACGCCAGGTTCTCCTACGAGCAGTACTTC.

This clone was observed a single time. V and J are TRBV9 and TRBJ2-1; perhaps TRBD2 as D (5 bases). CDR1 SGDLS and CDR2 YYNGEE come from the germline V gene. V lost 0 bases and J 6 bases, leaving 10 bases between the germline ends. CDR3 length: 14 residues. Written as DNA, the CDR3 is TGTGCCAGCAGCGTAGATGGAGGCATCAATGAGCAGTTCTTC. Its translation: CASSVDGGINEQFF. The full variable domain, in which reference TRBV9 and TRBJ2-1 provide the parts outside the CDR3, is DSGVTQTPKHLITATGQRVTLRCSPRSGDLSVYWYQQSLDQGLQFLIQYYNGEERAKGNILERFSAQQFPDLHSELNLSSLELGDSALYFCASSVDGGINEQFFGPGTRLTVL.

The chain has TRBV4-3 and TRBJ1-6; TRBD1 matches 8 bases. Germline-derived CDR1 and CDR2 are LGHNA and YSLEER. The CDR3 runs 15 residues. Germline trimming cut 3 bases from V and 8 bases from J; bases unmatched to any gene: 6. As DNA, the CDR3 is TGCGCCAGCAGCCAGGACAGGGATTGGGATTCACCCCTCCACTTT. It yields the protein CASSQDRDWDSPLHF.

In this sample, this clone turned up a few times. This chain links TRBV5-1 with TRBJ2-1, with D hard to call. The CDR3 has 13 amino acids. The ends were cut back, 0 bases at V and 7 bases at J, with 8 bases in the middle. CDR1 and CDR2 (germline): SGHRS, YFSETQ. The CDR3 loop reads CASSLGRSNEQFF. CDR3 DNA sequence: TGCGCCAGCAGCTTGGGGAGATCGAATGAGCAGTTCTTC. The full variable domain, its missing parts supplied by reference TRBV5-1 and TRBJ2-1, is KAGVTQTPRYLIKTRGQQVTLSCSPISGHRSVSWYQQTPGQGLQFLFEYFSETQRNKGNFPGRFSGRQFSNSRSEMNVSTLELGDSALYLCASSLGRSNEQFFGPGTRLTVL.

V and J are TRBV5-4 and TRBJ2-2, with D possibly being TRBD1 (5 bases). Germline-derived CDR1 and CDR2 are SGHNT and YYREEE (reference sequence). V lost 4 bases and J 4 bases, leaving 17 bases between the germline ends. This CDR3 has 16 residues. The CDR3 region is CASSSRQTPSTGELFF. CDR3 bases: TGTGCCAGCAGCAGCAGACAGACTCCGAGCACCGGGGAGCTGTTTTTT.

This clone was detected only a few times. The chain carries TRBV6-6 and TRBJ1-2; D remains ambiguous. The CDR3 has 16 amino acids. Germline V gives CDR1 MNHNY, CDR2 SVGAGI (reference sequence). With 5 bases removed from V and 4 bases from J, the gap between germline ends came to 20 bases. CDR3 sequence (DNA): TGTGCCAGCAGTAGCCTCAGGTGGGGTTTCGCCTATGGCTACACCTTC. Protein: CASSSLRWGFAYGYTF.

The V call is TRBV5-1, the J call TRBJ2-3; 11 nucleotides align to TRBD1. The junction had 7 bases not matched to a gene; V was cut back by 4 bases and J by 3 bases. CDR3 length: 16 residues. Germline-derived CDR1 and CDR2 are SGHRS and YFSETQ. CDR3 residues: CASSSAGQGGTDTQYF. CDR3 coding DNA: TGCGCCAGCAGCAGCGCGGGACAGGGGGGGACAGATACGCAGTATTTT.

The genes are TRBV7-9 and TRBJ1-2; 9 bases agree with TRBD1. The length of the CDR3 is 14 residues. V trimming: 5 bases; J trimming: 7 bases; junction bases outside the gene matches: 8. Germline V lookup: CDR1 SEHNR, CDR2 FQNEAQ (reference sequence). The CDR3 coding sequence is TGTGCCAGCAGCGCCGGACAGGGGCTTTCTGGCTACACCTTC. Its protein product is CASSAGQGLSGYTF.

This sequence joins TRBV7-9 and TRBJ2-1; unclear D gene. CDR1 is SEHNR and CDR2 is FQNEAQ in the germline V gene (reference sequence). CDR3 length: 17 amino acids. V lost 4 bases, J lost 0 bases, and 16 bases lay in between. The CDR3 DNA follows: TGTGCCAGCAGCTCAAGGCCTACTAAGAGCTCCTACAATGAGCAGTTCTTC. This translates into CASSSRPTKSSYNEQFF.

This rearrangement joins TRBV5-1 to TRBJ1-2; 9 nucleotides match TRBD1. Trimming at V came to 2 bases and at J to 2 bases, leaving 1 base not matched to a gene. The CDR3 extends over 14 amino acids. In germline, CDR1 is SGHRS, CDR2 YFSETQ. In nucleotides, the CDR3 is TGCGCCAGCAGCTTTGGGACAGGGAACTATGGCTACACCTTC. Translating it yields CASSFGTGNYGYTF. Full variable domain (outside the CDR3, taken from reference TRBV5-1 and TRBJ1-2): KAGVTQTPRYLIKTRGQQVTLSCSPISGHRSVSWYQQTPGQGLQFLFEYFSETQRNKGNFPGRFSGRQFSNSRSEMNVSTLELGDSALYLCASSFGTGNYGYTFGSGTRLTVV.

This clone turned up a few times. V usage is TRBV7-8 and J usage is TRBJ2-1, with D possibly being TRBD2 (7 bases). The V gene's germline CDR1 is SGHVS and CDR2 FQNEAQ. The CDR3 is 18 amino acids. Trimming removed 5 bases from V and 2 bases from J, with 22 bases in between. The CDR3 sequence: CASSTLRGAGDTYNEQFF. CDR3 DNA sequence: TGTGCCAGCAGCACTTTACGGGGGGCTGGGGACACCTACAATGAGCAGTTCTTC.

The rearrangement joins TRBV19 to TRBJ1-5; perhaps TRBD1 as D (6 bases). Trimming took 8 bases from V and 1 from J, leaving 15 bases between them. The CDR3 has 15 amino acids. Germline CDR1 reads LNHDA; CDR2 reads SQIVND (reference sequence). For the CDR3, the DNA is TGTGCCAGTGAAACCGGGACACAGAGCAATCAGCCCCAGCATTTT. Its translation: CASETGTQSNQPQHF.